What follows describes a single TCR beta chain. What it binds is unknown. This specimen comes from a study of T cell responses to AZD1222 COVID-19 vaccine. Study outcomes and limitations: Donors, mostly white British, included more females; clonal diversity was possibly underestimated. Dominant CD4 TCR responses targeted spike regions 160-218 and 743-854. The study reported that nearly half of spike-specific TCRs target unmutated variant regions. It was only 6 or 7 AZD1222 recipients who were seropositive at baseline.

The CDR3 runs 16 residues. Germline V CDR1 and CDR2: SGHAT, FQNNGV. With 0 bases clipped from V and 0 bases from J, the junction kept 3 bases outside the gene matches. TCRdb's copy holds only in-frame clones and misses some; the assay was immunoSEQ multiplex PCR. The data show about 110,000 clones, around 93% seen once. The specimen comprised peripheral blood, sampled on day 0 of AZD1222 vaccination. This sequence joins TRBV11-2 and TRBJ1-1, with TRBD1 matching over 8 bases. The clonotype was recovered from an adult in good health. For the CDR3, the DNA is TGTGCCAGCAGCTTAGAGGGACAGGCACTGAACACTGAAGCTTTCTTT. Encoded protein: CASSLEGQALNTEAFF.